These T cell receptor beta chains were read from a single sample in a study of blood T cells in healthy people across ages. TCRdb re-derived calls from the 5' RACE reads in MiXCR, one entry per CDR3 protein. The sample consists of fewer than 750,000 distinct CDR3 sequences, 40% to 50% of them appearing once. The specimen sequenced was blood. Receptors were obtained from an elderly man in good health. CDR3s include the opening cysteine and the closing phenylalanine or tryptophan.

j_call v_call cdr3_aa
TRBJ1-2 TRBV20-1 CSGSTALYGYTF
TRBJ1-1 TRBV11-2 CASSLVGGAEAFF
TRBJ1-1 TRBV20-1 CSARLQGGAFF
TRBJ2-1 TRBV30 CAGLGAPLNEQFF
TRBJ2-7 TRBV20-1 CSARWTSGVLEQYF
TRBJ2-1 TRBV20-1 CSARFQISSYNEQFF
TRBJ2-5 TRBV29-1 CSVASSARVLETQYF
TRBJ2-7 TRBV5-1 CASSFDGYSYEQYF
TRBJ2-4 TRBV20-1 CSARFGGGDKNIQYF
TRBJ2-3 TRBV20-1 CSARSGRSTDTQYF
TRBJ2-1 TRBV29-1 CSVGGQLQRNEQFF
TRBJ1-4 TRBV3-1 CASHSGSRTNEKLFF
TRBJ2-1 TRBV6-2/TRBV6-3 CASSLRGIDTYNEQFF
TRBJ2-5 TRBV20-1 CSVKSRQGHQETQYF
TRBJ2-6 TRBV20-1 CSADSGVSGANVLTF
TRBJ2-1 TRBV5-1 CASTRMGSSYNEQFF
TRBJ2-1 TRBV12-3/TRBV12-4 CAGSLAGKAPPDEQFF
TRBJ1-2 TRBV20-1 CSARRDRGLRGYTF
TRBJ2-5 TRBV9 CASSVDRAGAGETQYF
TRBJ2-3 TRBV5-1 CASSLGLGVAADTQYF
- TRBV29-1 CSVVYVRGSYEQYF
TRBJ1-1 TRBV6-5 CASSYDRVTEAFF